What follows is one TCR beta chain and its context. Sequencing was performed with immunoSEQ multiplex PCR; in TCRdb, only in-frame clones are kept and a portion is missing. The sample comprises tens of thousands of clones, 81% of which are singletons, and around 7% rests with the top ten. The sample comes from a study of OX40 agonist ivuxolimab in advanced cancers. Across the whole study: Of mixed ages from about 23 to 85 and averaging about 56 years, the group was about 80% male. Eligibility rules accepted prior anti-PD-1, anti-PD-L1 or anti-CTLA-4 therapy, and around 38% had some.

CDR1 is MNHEY and CDR2 is SVGAGI in the germline V gene. Germline trimming cut 4 bases from V and 4 bases from J; bases unmatched to any gene: 11. The CDR3 consists of 16 residues. Material: CD4+ or CD8+ T cells sorted from blood, obtained in a trial of the OX40 agonist ivuxolimab. This sequence joins TRBV6-5 and TRBJ1-1; 8 bases fit TRBD1. The receptor was isolated from an adult with an advanced solid tumor such as melanoma, head and neck, liver or kidney cancer. The CDR3 sequence: CASSSGGAGMGTEAFF. The CDR3 DNA sequence: TGTGCCAGCAGTTCAGGGGGCGCCGGAATGGGCACTGAAGCTTTCTTT.